Below are 29 T cell receptor beta chains sequenced from a single sample in a study of OX40 agonist ivuxolimab in advanced cancers. Profiling relied on immunoSEQ multiplex PCR, and the TCRdb table lists in-frame clones only, not all of them. The sample holds 50,000 to 70,000 clones, about 93% seen once. Sequences were derived from CD4+ or CD8+ T cells sorted from blood, sampled in a trial of the OX40 agonist ivuxolimab. The source is an adult with an advanced solid tumor such as melanoma, head and neck, liver or kidney cancer.

This clone was picked up one time. V usage is TRBV4-2 and J usage is TRBJ2-7; D unresolved. CDR1 LGHNA and CDR2 YNFKEQ come from the germline V gene. The CDR3 runs to 15 residues. V was shortened by 0 bases and J by 2 bases, with 11 bases between the two germline ends. In DNA, the CDR3 is TGTGCCAGCAGCCAAGAGCGAGTCGCGACCTACGAGCAGTACTTC. This gives the protein CASSQERVATYEQYF.

This rearrangement joins TRBV30 to TRBJ2-1; the D is unclear. Germline V gene sequence: CDR1 GTSNPN, CDR2 SVGIG (reference sequence). CDR3 size: 12 residues. V lost 3 bases, J lost 4 bases, and 7 bases lay in between. DNA for the CDR3: TGTGCCTGGAGGCCCTTTTACAATGAGCAGTTCTTC. Residues: CAWRPFYNEQFF.

CDR3 DNA: TGTGCCAGCTCACCGGACGAAGCCTACGAGCAGTACTTC. This encodes CASSPDEAYEQYF. This sequence joins TRBV18 and TRBJ2-7; D remains ambiguous. CDR1 is KGHSH and CDR2 is LQKENI in the germline V gene. V lost 3 bases and J 2 bases, leaving 8 bases between the germline ends. The CDR3 extends over 13 amino acids.

The rearrangement uses TRBV9 and TRBJ2-5; D might be TRBD2 (6 bases). Looked up from germline, CDR1 is SGDLS and CDR2 is YYNGEE. V was shortened by 4 bases and J by 5 bases, with 15 bases between the two germline ends. This CDR3 is built from 14 residues. The CDR3 bases are TGTGCCAGCAGCCCCAGCGGAGGGATGGAGACCCAGTACTTC. Protein product: CASSPSGGMETQYF. Using reference TRBV9 and TRBJ2-5 for the parts outside the CDR3, the full variable domain is DSGVTQTPKHLITATGQRVTLRCSPRSGDLSVYWYQQSLDQGLQFLIQYYNGEERAKGNILERFSAQQFPDLHSELNLSSLELGDSALYFCASSPSGGMETQYFGPGTRLLVL.

The J gene is TRBJ2-7, the V gene TRBV30; 10 nucleotides match TRBD1. From germline, CDR1 is GTSNPN and CDR2 SVGIG (reference sequence). V trimming: 3 bases; J trimming: 5 bases; junction bases outside the gene matches: 4. The CDR3 is 13 residues long. DNA of the CDR3: TGTGCCTGGAGATATGGACAGGGGGACGAGCAGTACTTC. Its translation: CAWRYGQGDEQYF.

J is TRBJ2-3 and V is TRBV28; TRBD2 might be the D (5 bases). Germline CDR1 is MDHEN and CDR2 is SYDVKM. Deletions cut 5 bases from V and 5 bases from J, with 8 bases between. The CDR3 length is 12 residues. For the CDR3, the DNA is TGTGCCAGCAGTCCCCGGGGAGATACGCAGTATTTT. It yields the protein CASSPRGDTQYF. Full variable domain (remainder filled in from reference TRBV28 and TRBJ2-3): DVKVTQSSRYLVKRTGEKVFLECVQDMDHENMFWYRQDPGLGLRLIYFSYDVKMKEKGDIPEGYSVSREKKERFSLILESASTNQTSMYLCASSPRGDTQYFGPGTRLTVL.

This clone was recorded once. This rearrangement joins TRBV19 to TRBJ1-3; D uncertain. The CDR3 loop spans 15 amino acids. The germline CDR1 and CDR2 sequences are LNHDA and SQIVND (reference sequence). The V end lost 3 bases, the J end lost 3 bases, and 12 bases lay between the germline ends. The CDR3 DNA is TGTGCCAGTAGTATCGTGGCAGATTATGGAAACACCATATATTTT. Its protein is CASSIVADYGNTIYF.

A word on this clone: At one end, the junction sequence differs from germline, possibly due to a read error. Other DNA sequences in the sample encode the same CDR3. This chain joins TRBV7-7 and TRBJ2-7; 8 bases are shared with TRBD1. The length of the CDR3 is 15 residues. Germline V CDR1 and CDR2: SSHAT, FNYEAQ (reference sequence). The CDR3 DNA is TGTGCTAGCAGCTTAGCAGTCAGGGGGCTAGACGAACAGTACTTC. As protein: CASSLAVRGLDEQYF. Combining the CDR3 with reference TRBV7-7 and TRBJ2-7 gives the whole variable domain GAGVSQSPRYKVTKRGQDVTLRCDPISSHATLYWYQQALGQGPEFLTYFNYEAQPDKSGLPSDRFSAERPEGSISTLTIQRTEQRDSAMYRCASSLAVRGLDEQYFGPGTRLTVT.

The CDR3, as DNA: TGTGCCAGCAGTTTTACCGGGACAGGGCATGGCTACACCTTC. It encodes CASSFTGTGHGYTF. The V and J genes are TRBV27 and TRBJ1-2; TRBD1 agrees at 9 bases. V shed 3 bases and J 6 bases; nucleotides not matched to a gene: 5. CDR1 MNHEY and CDR2 SMNVEV come from the germline V gene (reference sequence). The CDR3 has 14 amino acids.

The genes are TRBV18 and TRBJ2-2; a possible D gene is TRBD1 (6 bases). CDR1 is KGHSH and CDR2 is LQKENI in the germline V gene. V was pared by 4 bases and J by 8 bases, with 14 bases between. This CDR3 is 14 amino acids long. CDR3 DNA: TGTGCCAGCTCACTACCGGACAGACTAGGGGAGCTGTTTTTT. This gives the protein CASSLPDRLGELFF.

CDR3 sequence (DNA): TGCGCCAGCAGCTTGCAATACGCGGGTCAAGAGACCCAGTACTTC. The encoded protein is CASSLQYAGQETQYF. V is TRBV5-1 and J is TRBJ2-5; D perhaps matches TRBD2 (5 bases). V lost 1 base and J 2 bases, leaving 12 bases between the germline ends. Germline CDR1 SGHRS, CDR2 YFSETQ. This CDR3 has 15 amino acids. The entire variable domain, with the rest obtained from reference TRBV5-1 and TRBJ2-5, is as follows: KAGVTQTPRYLIKTRGQQVTLSCSPISGHRSVSWYQQTPGQGLQFLFEYFSETQRNKGNFPGRFSGRQFSNSRSEMNVSTLELGDSALYLCASSLQYAGQETQYFGPGTRLLVL.

The chain has TRBV4-3 and TRBJ2-3; D might be TRBD2 (5 bases). Trimming took off 4 bases at V and 4 bases at J, with 15 bases between the two ends. From germline, CDR1 is LGHNA and CDR2 YSLEER. The CDR3 consists of 15 residues. CDR3 nucleotide sequence: TGCGCCAGCAGCCGTGGAACTAGTAGCGCAGATACGCAGTATTTT. This translates into CASSRGTSSADTQYF.

The V and J genes are TRBV6-5 and TRBJ2-7; 8 bases line up with TRBD2. Per the germline V gene, CDR1 is MNHEY and CDR2 is SVGAGI. V lost 0 bases to trimming and J lost 4 bases; unmatched junction nucleotides: 8. The CDR3 has 16 residues. CDR3 sequence: CASSYSIGRLAYEQYF. CDR3 sequence (DNA): TGTGCCAGCAGTTACTCGATCGGTCGACTAGCGTACGAGCAGTACTTC.

V gene TRBV27 combines with J gene TRBJ2-1; 7 bases fit TRBD2. CDR3 length: 18 amino acids. Germline CDR1 reads MNHEY; CDR2 reads SMNVEV (reference sequence). Germline trimming cut 5 bases from V and 3 bases from J; bases unmatched to any gene: 16. CDR3 nucleotides: TGTGCCAGCAGTCCCCCTTTTACGGGCGGGAGAATCTACAATGAGCAGTTCTTC. This translates into CASSPPFTGGRIYNEQFF.

V is TRBV11-2 and J is TRBJ2-3, with D possibly being TRBD1 (5 bases). In germline, CDR1 is SGHAT, CDR2 FQNNGV. Trimming took off 5 bases at V and 8 bases at J, with 23 bases between the two ends. The CDR3 length is 16 residues. The CDR3 loop reads CASSLGIRVVGVTQYF. In DNA form, the CDR3 reads TGTGCCAGCAGCCTTGGGATCAGGGTTGTAGGCGTTACGCAGTATTTT.

The gene calls are TRBV29-1 and TRBJ1-3, with D hard to call. The CDR3 loop spans 13 amino acids. Germline lookup yields CDR1 SQVTM and CDR2 ANQGSEA. The V and J ends lost 5 bases and 0 bases respectively, with 8 bases between them. This CDR3 is CSVFESSGNTIYF. The CDR3 DNA follows: TGCAGCGTTTTCGAAAGCTCTGGAAACACCATATATTTT.

The genes are TRBV4-3 and TRBJ2-5; D possibly corresponds to TRBD2 (5 bases). Trimming took 2 bases from V and 4 from J, leaving 11 bases between them. CDR3 length: 14 residues. Germline V gene lookup returns CDR1 LGHNA and CDR2 YSLEER. The CDR3 protein is CASSQTLVRETQYF. The CDR3 bases are TGCGCCAGCAGCCAAACACTAGTAAGAGAGACCCAGTACTTC.

The chain links TRBV28 to TRBJ1-1, with D maybe TRBD1 (5 bases). The ends were cut back, 6 bases at V and 1 base at J, with 12 bases in the middle. This CDR3 spans 14 amino acids. Germline V gene lookup returns CDR1 MDHEN and CDR2 SYDVKM. In nucleotides, the CDR3 is TGTGCCAGCAGCTTCCTCGGGGGGAACACTGAAGCTTTCTTT. Translating it yields CASSFLGGNTEAFF.

The rearrangement joins TRBV5-1 to TRBJ2-7, with 7 bases fitting TRBD1. In germline, CDR1 is SGHRS, CDR2 YFSETQ. The CDR3 is 17 amino acids. The junction had 9 bases not matched to a gene; V was cut back by 0 bases and J by 0 bases. The CDR3, as DNA: TGCGCCAGCAGCTTGGGGTTCGGGACAGCGTACTCCTACGAGCAGTACTTC. This translates into CASSLGFGTAYSYEQYF.

The chain carries TRBV9 and TRBJ2-1; D is possibly TRBD2 (5 bases). The CDR3 loop spans 17 amino acids. Germline V lookup: CDR1 SGDLS, CDR2 YYNGEE. V lost 0 bases to trimming and J lost 5 bases, with 18 bases between them. The CDR3 sequence: CASSVGGGPNSHNEQFF. The CDR3 nucleotides read TGTGCCAGCAGCGTAGGCGGAGGCCCCAATTCCCACAATGAGCAGTTCTTC.

The chain carries TRBV4-1 and TRBJ2-3, with D unclear. This CDR3 is built from 15 residues. V shed 2 bases and J shed 2 bases, with 11 bases lying between them. The germline gives CDR1 MGHRA, CDR2 YSYEKL. CDR3 in amino acids: CASSQIQWATDTQYF. The CDR3 nucleotides read TGCGCCAGCAGCCAAATACAGTGGGCCACAGATACGCAGTATTTT.

The chain employs TRBV5-1 and TRBJ1-1; TRBD1 matches at 11 bases. The CDR3 consists of 13 residues. The germline V gene encodes CDR1 SGHRS and CDR2 YFSETQ. J gave up 5 bases and V 7 bases, and 4 bases lay outside the gene matches. Written as DNA, the CDR3 is TGCGCCAGCCGCGGGACAGGGGGGACTGAAGCTTTCTTT. It codes for CASRGTGGTEAFF.

V and J are TRBV6-5 and TRBJ2-1, with no clear D. The CDR3 covers 14 residues. V shed 2 bases and J shed 2 bases, with 7 bases lying between them. CDR1 is MNHEY, CDR2 SVGAGI, per germline. The CDR3, as DNA: TGTGCCAGCAGTTACGATGCCCCCTACAATGAGCAGTTCTTC. Translated: CASSYDAPYNEQFF.

The chain couples TRBV11-2 to TRBJ2-1; TRBD1 might be the D (6 bases). Trimming took 7 bases from V and 0 from J, leaving 13 bases between them. The CDR3 is 15 residues long. Germline lookup yields CDR1 SGHAT and CDR2 FQNNGV. CDR3 sequence: CASTPTGPSYNEQFF. CDR3 nucleotides: TGTGCCAGCACACCGACAGGTCCCTCCTACAATGAGCAGTTCTTC.

Written as DNA, the CDR3 is TGTGCCAGCAGAAACCCAGCGGGGTCCAAAAACATTCAGTACTTC. It is translated as CASRNPAGSKNIQYF. The V gene is TRBV4-2, the J gene TRBJ2-4, with TRBD2 matching over 7 bases. Losses at the gene ends were 6 bases for V and 2 bases for J; bases not matched to a gene: 7. This CDR3 region has 15 residues. CDR1 and CDR2 from the germline V gene are LGHNA and YNFKEQ.

The chain is built from TRBV5-3 and TRBJ2-7; 11 positions match TRBD2. TRBV5-3 is labeled an ORF, and its function is uncertain. The CDR3 runs 18 residues. The V segment lost 0 bases and the J segment 0 bases; nucleotides outside the gene matches: 8. CDR3 sequence: CARSLGLAGSWGSYEQYF. In DNA form, the CDR3 reads TGTGCCAGAAGCTTGGGACTAGCGGGATCCTGGGGCTCCTACGAGCAGTACTTC.

The rearrangement links TRBV4-1 to TRBJ2-5, with D perhaps TRBD2 (5 bases). The CDR3 loop spans 15 amino acids. Germline V CDR1 and CDR2: MGHRA, YSYEKL. Trimming pared 3 bases from V and 2 bases from J, leaving 13 bases between. In DNA, the CDR3 is TGCGCCAGCAGCCAGAGCGGAGTTGATCAAGAGACCCAGTACTTC. Translated, it gives CASSQSGVDQETQYF.

This clone was picked up one time. The chain carries TRBV7-3 and TRBJ2-6; no firm D call. The germline CDR1 and CDR2 sequences are SGHTA and FQGTGA. V was shortened by 5 bases and J by 1 base, with 15 bases between the two germline ends. The CDR3 totals 17 residues. CDR3 protein: CASSPTSFNSGANVLTF. CDR3 DNA sequence: TGTGCCAGCAGCCCAACGAGTTTTAATTCTGGGGCCAACGTCCTGACTTTC.

This clone was counted a few times. The chain uses TRBV6-5 and TRBJ2-2, with D unclear. The CDR3 extends over 11 amino acids. The ends were cut back, 10 bases at V and 6 bases at J, with 9 bases in the middle. Germline CDR1 and CDR2: MNHEY and SVGAGI. The DNA for the CDR3 is TGTGCCACTGCGGATGCCGGGGAGCTGTTTTTT. Residues: CATADAGELFF.